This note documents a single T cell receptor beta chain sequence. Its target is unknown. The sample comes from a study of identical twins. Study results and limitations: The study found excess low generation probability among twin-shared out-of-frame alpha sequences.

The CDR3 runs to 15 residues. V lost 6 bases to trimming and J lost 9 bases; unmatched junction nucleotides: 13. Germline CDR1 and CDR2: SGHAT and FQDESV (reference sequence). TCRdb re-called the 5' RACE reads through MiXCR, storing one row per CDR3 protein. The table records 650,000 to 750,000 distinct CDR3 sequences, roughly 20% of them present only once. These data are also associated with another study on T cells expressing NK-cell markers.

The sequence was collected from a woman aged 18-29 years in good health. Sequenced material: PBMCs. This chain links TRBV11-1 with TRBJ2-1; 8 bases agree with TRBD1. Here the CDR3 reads CASRSLQGVGAEQFF. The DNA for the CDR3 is TGTGCCAGCAGGAGCTTACAGGGGGTAGGGGCTGAGCAGTTCTTC.